The TCR beta chain under discussion was sequenced for a study of CD8 T cells in Susac syndrome (dated 2019 in TCRdb). Some background on the complete study: Whether CD8+ T cell activation and differentiation in Susac syndrome was antigen driven was tested using repertoire sequencing. Clonality of the CD8+ T cell repertoire was compared between about a dozen healthy donors, approximately 14 Susac syndrome patients and around 16 multiple sclerosis patients.

What the authors observed across the whole study: The number of individuals in the TCR sequencing and HLA analysis was acknowledged as relatively small.

High-throughput TCR beta sequencing profiled peripheral blood CD8+ and CD4+ T cells from healthy donors, Susac syndrome patients and multiple sclerosis patients. Multiple sclerosis controls were treatment-naive patients with stable or active relapsing-remitting disease fulfilling revised McDonald criteria. Bulk CD8+ and CD4+ T cells were purified by magnetic negative isolation, whereas CD8+ TEMRA cells were enriched by FACS. Blood was drawn into EDTA tubes, processed within 24 hours, and PBMCs were isolated by density gradient centrifugation. PBMCs intended for TCR sequencing were frozen in liquid nitrogen and were later thawed in a 37 degrees C water bath. The sorted or isolated CD4+, CD8+ and CD8+ TEMRA cells had a purity of 90% or higher. RNA was extracted using the RNeasy kit, and roughly 0.45 to 1 ug of the RNA was reverse transcribed with random hexamers. TCR beta CDR3 regions were amplified with the immunoSEQ multiplex PCR assay covering 54 Vbeta and 13 Jbeta segments. Bias from PCR amplification was corrected by using a synthetic template baseline for primer optimization and for computational correction. For the original study's pipeline: Reads were assigned to V, D and J genes according to IMGT and analyzed in immunoSEQ Analyzer, with only productive sequences retained. Clonality was calculated as one minus the Shannon entropy normalized by log2 of the number of productive unique sequences. Public and private clones were assessed among the 100 most prevalent clones of each patient and control. Clones were defined as Susac-specific if absent from the healthy and MS cohorts, from 1052 published viral clones and from other ImmuneACCESS disease sequences. TCRdb ran its own pipeline on the public reads, namely fastp trimming at Q25 and MiXCR clone calling, and kept in-frame beta chains. Entries are consolidated by CDR3 protein sequence, retaining the most common genes and DNA. For this entry, the V and J calls and clone size follow TCRdb and not the study's own pipeline. This sample comprises about 73,000 distinct CDR3 sequences, 85% to 95% of them detected only once. The ten largest clones add up to around 0.4% of the sample.

CDR1 and CDR2, per the germline V gene, are SGHDN and FVKESK. The junction carries 10 bases between V and J, which are trimmed by 0 bases and 4 bases respectively. The CDR3 contains 14 residues, cysteine and phenylalanine counted. The read is trimmed to its CDR3 DNA, 42 bases read in frame from base 1. The table lists this clonotype with a count of one. Its target antigen remains unknown. Base qualities are missing; no much larger clone stands one base away. One read gives only weak evidence. The TCR sequence derives from a human donor with multiple sclerosis. The sequence is built from TRBV14 and TRBJ2-7; a confident D gene designation cannot be given. Input material: CD8+ T cells from PBMCs. CDR3 reads: CASSQDHTLYEQYF. The sequenced DNA is TGTGCCAGCAGCCAAGATCACACCCTATACGAGCAGTACTTC.